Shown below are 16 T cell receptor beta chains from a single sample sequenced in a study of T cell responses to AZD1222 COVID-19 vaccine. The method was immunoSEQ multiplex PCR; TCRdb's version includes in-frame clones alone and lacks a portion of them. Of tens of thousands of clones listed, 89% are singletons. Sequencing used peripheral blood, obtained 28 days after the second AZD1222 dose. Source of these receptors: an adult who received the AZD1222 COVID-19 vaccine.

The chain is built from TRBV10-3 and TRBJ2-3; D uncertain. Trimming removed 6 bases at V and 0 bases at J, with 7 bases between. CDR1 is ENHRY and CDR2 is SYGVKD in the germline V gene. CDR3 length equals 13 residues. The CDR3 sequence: CAISPDSTDTQYF. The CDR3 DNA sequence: TGTGCCATCAGCCCCGACAGCACAGATACGCAGTATTTT.

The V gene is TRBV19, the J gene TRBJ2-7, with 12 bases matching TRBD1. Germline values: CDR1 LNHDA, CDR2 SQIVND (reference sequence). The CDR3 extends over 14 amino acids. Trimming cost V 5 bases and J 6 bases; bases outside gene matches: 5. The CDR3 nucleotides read TGTGCCAGTAGTTCCGGGACAGGGGGCGCCGAGCAGTACTTC. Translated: CASSSGTGGAEQYF.

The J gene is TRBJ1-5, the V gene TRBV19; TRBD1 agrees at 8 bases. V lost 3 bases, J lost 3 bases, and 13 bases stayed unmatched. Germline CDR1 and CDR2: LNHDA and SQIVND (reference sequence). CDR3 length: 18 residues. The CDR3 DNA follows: TGTGCCAGTAGTATTCGGTCGCAGGGGGCTGGGAACAATCAGCCCCAGCATTTT. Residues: CASSIRSQGAGNNQPQHF. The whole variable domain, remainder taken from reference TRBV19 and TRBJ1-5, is DGGITQSPKYLFRKEGQNVTLSCEQNLNHDAMYWYRQDPGQGLRLIYYSQIVNDFQKGDIAEGYSVSREKKESFPLTVTSAQKNPTAFYLCASSIRSQGAGNNQPQHFGDGTRLSIL.

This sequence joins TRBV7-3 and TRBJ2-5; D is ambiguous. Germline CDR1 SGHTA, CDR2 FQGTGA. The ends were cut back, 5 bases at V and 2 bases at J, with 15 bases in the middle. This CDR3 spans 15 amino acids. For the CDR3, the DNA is TGTGCCAGCAGCCCTCCTTGGGAAATACAAGAGACCCAGTACTTC. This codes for CASSPPWEIQETQYF. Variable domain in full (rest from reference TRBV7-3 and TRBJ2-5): GAGVSQTPSNKVTEKGKYVELRCDPISGHTALYWYRQSLGQGPEFLIYFQGTGAADDSGLPNDRFFAVRPEGSVSTLKIQRTERGDSAVYLCASSPPWEIQETQYFGPGTRLLVL.

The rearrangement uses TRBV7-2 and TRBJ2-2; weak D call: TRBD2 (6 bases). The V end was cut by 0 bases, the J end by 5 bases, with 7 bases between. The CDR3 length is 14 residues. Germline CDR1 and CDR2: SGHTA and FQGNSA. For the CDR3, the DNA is TGTGCCAGCAGCTTAGCGCGGGGTACCGGGGAGCTGTTTTTT. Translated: CASSLARGTGELFF. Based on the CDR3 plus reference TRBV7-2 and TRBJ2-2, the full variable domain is GAGVSQSPSNKVTEKGKDVELRCDPISGHTALYWYRQSLGQGLEFLIYFQGNSAPDKSGLPSDRFSAERTGGSVSTLTIQRTQQEDSAVYLCASSLARGTGELFFGEGSRLTVL.

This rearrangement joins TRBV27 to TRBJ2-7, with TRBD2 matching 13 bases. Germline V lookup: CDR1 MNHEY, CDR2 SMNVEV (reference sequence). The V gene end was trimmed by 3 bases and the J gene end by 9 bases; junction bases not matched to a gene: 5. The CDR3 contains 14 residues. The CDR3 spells CASSFLLAGGGQYV. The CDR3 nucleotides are TGTGCCAGCAGTTTCCTACTAGCGGGAGGGGGGCAGTACGTC.

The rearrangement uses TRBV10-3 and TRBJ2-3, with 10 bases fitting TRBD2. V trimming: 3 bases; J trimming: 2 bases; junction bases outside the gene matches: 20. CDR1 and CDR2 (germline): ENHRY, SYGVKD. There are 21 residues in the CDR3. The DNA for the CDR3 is TGTGCCATCAGTGACAGAGTCAATCCTCCGCAGCGGGAGGGAAACACAGATACGCAGTATTTT. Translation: CAISDRVNPPQREGNTDTQYF.

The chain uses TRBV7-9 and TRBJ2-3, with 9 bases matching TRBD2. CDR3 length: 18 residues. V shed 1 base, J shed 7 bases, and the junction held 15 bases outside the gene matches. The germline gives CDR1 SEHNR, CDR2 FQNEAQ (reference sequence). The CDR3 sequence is CASSLGVGGTSLGNTQYF. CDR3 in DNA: TGTGCCAGCAGCTTAGGAGTTGGTGGGACTAGCCTAGGTAATACGCAGTATTTT.

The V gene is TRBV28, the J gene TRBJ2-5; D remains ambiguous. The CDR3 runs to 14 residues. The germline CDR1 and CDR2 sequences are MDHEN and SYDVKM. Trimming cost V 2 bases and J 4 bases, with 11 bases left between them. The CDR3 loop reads CASSLRARRETQYF. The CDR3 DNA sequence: TGTGCCAGCAGTTTAAGGGCTAGAAGAGAGACCCAGTACTTC.

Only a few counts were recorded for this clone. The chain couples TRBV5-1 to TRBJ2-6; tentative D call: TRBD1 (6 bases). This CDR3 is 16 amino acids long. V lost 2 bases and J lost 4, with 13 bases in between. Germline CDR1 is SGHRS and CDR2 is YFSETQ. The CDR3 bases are TGCGCCAGCAGCTTATATGACAGGCAAGGGGCCAACGTCCTGACTTTC. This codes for CASSLYDRQGANVLTF.

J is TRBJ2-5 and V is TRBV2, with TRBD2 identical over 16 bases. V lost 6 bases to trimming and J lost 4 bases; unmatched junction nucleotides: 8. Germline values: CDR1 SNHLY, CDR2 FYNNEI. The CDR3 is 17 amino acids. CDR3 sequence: CASRNPGLAGGRETQYF. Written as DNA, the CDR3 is TGTGCCAGCAGGAACCCGGGACTAGCGGGGGGGCGAGAGACCCAGTACTTC. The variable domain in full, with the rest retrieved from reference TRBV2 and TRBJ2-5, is EPEVTQTPSHQVTQMGQEVILRCVPISNHLYFYWYRQILGQKVEFLVSFYNNEISEKSEIFDDQFSVERPDGSNFTLKIRSTKLEDSAMYFCASRNPGLAGGRETQYFGPGTRLLVL.

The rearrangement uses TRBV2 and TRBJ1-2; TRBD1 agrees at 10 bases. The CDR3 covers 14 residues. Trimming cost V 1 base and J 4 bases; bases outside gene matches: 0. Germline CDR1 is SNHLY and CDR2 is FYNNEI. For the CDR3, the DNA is TGTGCCAGCAGTGAAGGGACAGGGGGCTATGGCTACACCTTC. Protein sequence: CASSEGTGGYGYTF.

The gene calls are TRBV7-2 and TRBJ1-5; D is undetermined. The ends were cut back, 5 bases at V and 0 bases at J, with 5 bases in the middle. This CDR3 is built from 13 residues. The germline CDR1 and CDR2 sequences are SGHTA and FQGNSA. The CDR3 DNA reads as TGTGCCAGCAGCCATACTAGCAATCAGCCCCAGCATTTT. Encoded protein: CASSHTSNQPQHF.

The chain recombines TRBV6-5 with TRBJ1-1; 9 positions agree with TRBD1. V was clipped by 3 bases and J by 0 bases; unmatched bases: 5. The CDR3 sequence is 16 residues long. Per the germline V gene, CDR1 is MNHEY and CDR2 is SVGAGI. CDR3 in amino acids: CASSYRGTGMNTEAFF. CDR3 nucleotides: TGTGCCAGCAGTTATAGGGGGACAGGGATGAACACTGAAGCTTTCTTT.

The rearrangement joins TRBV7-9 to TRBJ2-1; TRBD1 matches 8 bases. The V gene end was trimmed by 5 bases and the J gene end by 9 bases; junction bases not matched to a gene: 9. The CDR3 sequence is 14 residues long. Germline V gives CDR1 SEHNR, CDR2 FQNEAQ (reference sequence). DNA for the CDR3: TGTGCCAGCAGCCAGGGACAGGAGTGGGGTGAGCAGTTCTTC. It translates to CASSQGQEWGEQFF.

CDR3 protein: CASSHPHMTVVEQYF. Here the CDR3 DNA reads TGTGCCAGCAGCCATCCCCACATGACAGTTGTCGAGCAGTACTTC. The V gene is TRBV11-2, the J gene TRBJ2-7; tentative D call: TRBD1 (5 bases). CDR1 SGHAT and CDR2 FQNNGV come from the germline V gene. With 5 bases removed from V and 6 bases from J, the gap between germline ends came to 20 bases. The CDR3 runs to 15 residues.